A single sample gave rise to the 10 T cell receptor beta chains below, sequenced in a study of T cell repertoires in cytomegalovirus infection (dated by TCRdb to 2018 to 2020). Sequenced on an Illumina HiSeq 1500. In-frame beta chains were kept once TCRdb had trimmed the public reads at Q25 with fastp and called clones with MiXCR. CDR3 protein sequences are deduplicated, and each keeps its most common genes and DNA. The sample contains about 450,000 distinct CDR3 sequences, 25% to 40% of them found a single time. Jointly, the top ten make up roughly 13% of the sample. Sequences were obtained from PBMCs. Source of these receptors: a human donor in good health (CMV status not recorded). Some clones in this sample may be carry-over from other donors' samples.

This clonotype was recorded many times. This chain links TRBV7-2 with TRBJ2-5; 7 bases fit TRBD2. The CDR3 spans 15 residues. Germline loops: CDR1 SGHTA, CDR2 FQGNSA. V was pared by 1 base and J by 7 bases, with 9 bases of the junction left unmatched. The CDR3 coding sequence is TGTGCCAGCAGCTTAGAACTAGCGAATTGGGGGACCCAGTACTTC. Protein sequence: CASSLELANWGTQYF.

This clonotype appeared many times. The chain employs TRBV7-6 and TRBJ2-1, with unresolved D. Germline V CDR1 and CDR2: SGHVS, FNYEAQ. V shed 1 base and J shed 8 bases, with 12 bases lying between them. This CDR3 spans 14 amino acids. This chain's CDR3 is CASSLVIGPDEQFF. In DNA, the CDR3 is TGTGCCAGCAGCTTAGTTATAGGGCCCGATGAGCAGTTCTTC.

This clonotype was picked up a small number of times. V and J are TRBV10-3 and TRBJ1-3; possible D gene TRBD1, 5 bases. The V and J ends lost 10 bases and 1 base respectively, with 11 bases between them. The CDR3 is made up of 13 amino acids. Germline-derived CDR1 and CDR2 are ENHRY and SYGVKD. This CDR3 is CATAGKSGNTIYF. Written as DNA, the CDR3 is TGTGCCACCGCAGGGAAATCTGGAAACACCATATATTTT.

This rearrangement joins TRBV19 to TRBJ2-1; a weak D match, TRBD1 (5 bases). Trimming took off 5 bases at V and 3 bases at J, with 17 bases between the two ends. Germline V lookup: CDR1 LNHDA, CDR2 SQIVND (reference sequence). CDR3 length: 16 amino acids. The CDR3 DNA reads as TGTGCCAGTAGTTCGTATCTGGACAACGGCTACAATGAGCAGTTCTTC. Translation gives CASSSYLDNGYNEQFF.

This chain uses TRBV18 with TRBJ2-6, with unresolved D. Looked up from germline, CDR1 is KGHSH and CDR2 is LQKENI. The CDR3 is 17 residues long. V was clipped by 6 bases and J by 1 base, with 16 bases between them. The DNA for the CDR3 is TGTGCCAGCTCGCCCCCTTTGGTCCCTTCTGGGGCCAACGTCCTGACTTTC. Translated, it gives CASSPPLVPSGANVLTF.

In this sample, this clonotype turned up many times. The chain couples TRBV7-3 to TRBJ2-2; 8 positions match TRBD1. The CDR3 extends over 16 amino acids. Unmatched junction bases numbered 4, after V lost 3 bases and J lost 1 base. Per germline, CDR1 SGHTA and CDR2 FQGTGA. The CDR3 region is CASSLGGQGNTGELFF. CDR3 bases: TGTGCCAGCAGCTTGGGCGGACAGGGGAACACCGGGGAGCTGTTTTTT.

This chain links TRBV29-1 with TRBJ2-1, with 14 bases matching TRBD2. The V gene's germline CDR1 is SQVTM and CDR2 ANQGSEA. V trimming: 7 bases; J trimming: 4 bases; junction bases outside the gene matches: 3. The CDR3 extends over 14 amino acids. CDR3 protein: CSERLAGGYNEQFF. The CDR3 DNA reads as TGCAGCGAACGACTAGCGGGGGGGTACAATGAGCAGTTCTTC.

This clonotype was counted a few times. The rearrangement uses TRBV6-8 and TRBJ2-7; 7 positions agree with TRBD1. CDR3 length: 16 residues. The V and J ends lost 7 bases and 3 bases, in that order; junction bases with no gene match: 15. Germline lookup yields CDR1 MNHGY and CDR2 SAAAGT. The CDR3 loop reads CASIPRAGGTDYEQYF. The CDR3 DNA reads TGTGCCAGCATCCCCCGGGCAGGGGGAACTGACTACGAGCAGTACTTC.

This clonotype occurred a few times. CDR3 nucleotides: TGTGCCAGCAGCAAGACACCTTCACCCCTCCACTTT. Protein product: CASSKTPSPLHF. This chain uses TRBV6-2 or TRBV6-3 with TRBJ1-6; no firm D call. Germline CDR1 MNHEY, CDR2 SVGEGT. Trimming left V 6 bases short and J 9 bases short, with 9 bases between. CDR3 length: 12 amino acids.

This clonotype came up many times. The V gene is TRBV19, the J gene TRBJ1-5; D unclear. V was shortened by 3 bases and J by 7 bases, with 10 bases between the two germline ends. This CDR3 has 13 residues. CDR1 and CDR2 (germline): LNHDA, SQIVND (reference sequence). In DNA form, the CDR3 reads TGTGCCAGTAGTATGGACGCCGGGCAGCCCCAGCATTTT. Translated: CASSMDAGQPQHF.